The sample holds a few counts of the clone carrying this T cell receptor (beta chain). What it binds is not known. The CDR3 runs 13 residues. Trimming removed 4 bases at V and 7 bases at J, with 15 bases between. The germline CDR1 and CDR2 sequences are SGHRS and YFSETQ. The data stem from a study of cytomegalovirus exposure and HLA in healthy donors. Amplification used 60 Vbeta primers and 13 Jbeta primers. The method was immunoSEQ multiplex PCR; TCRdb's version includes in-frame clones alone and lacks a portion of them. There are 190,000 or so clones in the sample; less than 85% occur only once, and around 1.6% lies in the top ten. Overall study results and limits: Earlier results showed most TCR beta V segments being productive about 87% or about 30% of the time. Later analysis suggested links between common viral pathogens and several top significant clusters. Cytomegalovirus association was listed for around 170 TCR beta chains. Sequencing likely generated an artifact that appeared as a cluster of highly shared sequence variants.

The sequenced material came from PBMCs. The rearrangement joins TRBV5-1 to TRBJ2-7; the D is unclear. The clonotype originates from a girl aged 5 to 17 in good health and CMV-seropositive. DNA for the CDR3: TGCGCCAGCAGCACTCGGGTCTCGAGTGAGCAGTACTTC. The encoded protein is CASSTRVSSEQYF.